This is a list of T cell receptor beta chains from one sample in a study of blood T cell repertoires in COVID-19. Sequenced by immunoSEQ multiplex PCR; TCRdb stores in-frame clones only, minus some. This table holds around 20,000 clones, around 67% found once. The sequenced sample consisted of peripheral blood. These receptors all come from a human donor in a cohort sampled during active or convalescent COVID-19. Each CDR3 is given with its conserved first and last residue. The D gene is left open where the match is weak. Only part of the rows carry a size: once, few, many, or a class if the clone is expanded.

v_gene	j_gene	d_gene	abundance	CDR3aa	CDR3nt
TRBV9	TRBJ2-5	TRBD2	-	CASSVVVAGGSQETQYF	TGTGCCAGCAGCGTAGTAGTGGCGGGGGGGTCCCAAGAGACCCAGTACTTC
TRBV19	TRBJ2-6	TRBD1	-	CASSPRGQGAPGGANVLTF	TGTGCCAGTAGTCCCCGGGGACAGGGGGCGCCAGGTGGGGCCAACGTCCTGACTTTC
TRBV2	TRBJ1-1	TRBD1	few	CASRRQGARGTEAFF	TGTGCCAGCAGGAGACAGGGGGCGCGGGGCACTGAAGCTTTCTTT
TRBV18	TRBJ2-2	-	-	CASSLQLGALSTGELFF	TGTGCCAGCTCCCTCCAGCTCGGAGCTCTGAGCACCGGGGAGCTGTTTTTT
TRBV19	TRBJ2-2	-	-	CASRPSGGRRTGELFF	TGTGCCAGTAGGCCCTCAGGAGGGCGCCGGACCGGGGAGCTGTTTTTT
TRBV27	TRBJ1-5	-	-	CASSLGPGIQPQHF	TGTGCCAGCAGTTTAGGGCCAGGGATTCAGCCCCAGCATTTT
TRBV7-8	TRBJ1-2	TRBD1	-	CASSPMLGQGAINYGYTF	TGTGCCAGCAGCCCGATGCTCGGGCAGGGGGCAATAAACTATGGCTACACCTTC
TRBV5-1	TRBJ2-4	-	-	CASSLDLQNIQYF	TGCGCCAGCAGCTTGGATCTCCAAAACATTCAGTACTTC
TRBV3-1/TRBV3-2	TRBJ1-2	TRBD1	-	CASSQSTGTGYTF	TGTGCCAGCAGCCAATCGACAGGGACTGGCTACACCTTC
TRBV7-9	TRBJ2-7	TRBD2	-	CASSPAGTSGYFTSYEQYF	TGTGCCAGCAGCCCCGCCGGGACTAGCGGATATTTTACCTCCTACGAGCAGTACTTC
TRBV7-8	TRBJ2-7	TRBD2	few	CASSFGTTTYEQYF	TGTGCCAGCAGCTTCGGGACTACCACCTACGAGCAGTACTTC
TRBV10-2	TRBJ2-1	-	-	CATGHFNEQFF	TGCGCCACGGGACACTTCAATGAGCAGTTCTTC
TRBV6-1	TRBJ2-7	-	-	CASSEVGLPFEQYF	TGTGCCAGCAGTGAAGTGGGACTTCCTTTCGAGCAGTACTTC
TRBV6-5	TRBJ1-1	-	once	CASTRGFGAEAFF	TGTGCCAGCACTCGAGGGTTTGGAGCTGAAGCTTTCTTT
TRBV12-3/TRBV12-4	TRBJ2-4	-	few	CASSLRGNIQYF	TGTGCCAGCAGTCTAAGGGGAAACATTCAGTACTTC
TRBV30	TRBJ2-7	TRBD2	-	CAWSVGGIYEQYF	TGTGCCTGGAGTGTGGGGGGGATCTACGAGCAGTACTTC
TRBV3-1/TRBV3-2	TRBJ2-5	-	medium-sized	CASSHPKGKYQETQYF	TGTGCCAGCAGCCACCCTAAGGGGAAGTACCAAGAGACCCAGTACTTC